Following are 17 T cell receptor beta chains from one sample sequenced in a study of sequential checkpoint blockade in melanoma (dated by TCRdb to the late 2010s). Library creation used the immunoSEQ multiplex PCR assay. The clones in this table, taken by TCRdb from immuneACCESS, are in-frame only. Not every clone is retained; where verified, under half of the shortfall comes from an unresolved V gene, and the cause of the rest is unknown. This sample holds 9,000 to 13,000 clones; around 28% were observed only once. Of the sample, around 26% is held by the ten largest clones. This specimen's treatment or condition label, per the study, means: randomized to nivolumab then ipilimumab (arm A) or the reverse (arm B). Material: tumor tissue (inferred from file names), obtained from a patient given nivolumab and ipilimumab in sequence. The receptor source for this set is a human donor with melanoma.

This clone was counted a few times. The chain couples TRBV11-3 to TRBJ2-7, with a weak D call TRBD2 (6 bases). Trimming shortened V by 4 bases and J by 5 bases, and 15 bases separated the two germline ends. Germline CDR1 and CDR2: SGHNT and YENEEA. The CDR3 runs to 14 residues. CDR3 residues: CASSYQTGGDEQYF. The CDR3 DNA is TGTGCCAGCAGCTACCAGACTGGAGGGGACGAGCAGTACTTC.

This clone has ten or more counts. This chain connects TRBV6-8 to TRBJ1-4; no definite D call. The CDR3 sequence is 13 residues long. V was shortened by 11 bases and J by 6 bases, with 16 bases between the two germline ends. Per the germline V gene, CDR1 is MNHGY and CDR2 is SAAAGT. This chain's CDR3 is CASSTGGDEKLFF. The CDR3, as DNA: TGTGCCTCGAGCACGGGCGGGGATGAAAAACTGTTTTTT.

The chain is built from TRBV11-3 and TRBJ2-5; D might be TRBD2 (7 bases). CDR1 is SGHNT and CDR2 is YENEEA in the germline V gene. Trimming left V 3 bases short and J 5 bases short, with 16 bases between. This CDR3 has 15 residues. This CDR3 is CASSLLTGGAETQYF. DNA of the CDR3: TGTGCCAGCAGCTTGCTTACGGGGGGCGCCGAGACCCAGTACTTC. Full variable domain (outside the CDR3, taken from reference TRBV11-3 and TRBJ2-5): EAGVVQSPRYKIIEKKQPVAFWCNPISGHNTLYWYLQNLGQGPELLIRYENEEAVDDSQLPKDRFSAERLKGVDSTLKIQPAELGDSAVYLCASSLLTGGAETQYFGPGTRLLVL.

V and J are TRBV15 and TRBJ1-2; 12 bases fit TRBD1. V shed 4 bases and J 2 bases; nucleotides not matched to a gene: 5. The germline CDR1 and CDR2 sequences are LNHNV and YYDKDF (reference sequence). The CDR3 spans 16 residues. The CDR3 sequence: CATSIPGTGGNYGYTF. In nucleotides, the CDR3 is TGTGCCACCAGCATTCCAGGGACAGGGGGCAACTATGGCTACACCTTC.

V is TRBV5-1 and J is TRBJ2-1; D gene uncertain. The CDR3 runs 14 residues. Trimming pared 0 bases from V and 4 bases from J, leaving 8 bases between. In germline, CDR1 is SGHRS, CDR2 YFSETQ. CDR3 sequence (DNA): TGCGCCAGCAGCTTGGATTTGGCATACAATGAGCAGTTCTTC. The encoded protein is CASSLDLAYNEQFF.

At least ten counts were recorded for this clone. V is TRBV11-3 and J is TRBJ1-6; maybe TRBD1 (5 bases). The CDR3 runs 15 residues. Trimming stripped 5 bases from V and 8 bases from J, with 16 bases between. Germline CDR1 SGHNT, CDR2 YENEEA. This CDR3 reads CASSLIGAWDSPLHF. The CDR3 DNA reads TGTGCCAGCAGCCTCATAGGGGCCTGGGATTCACCCCTCCACTTT.

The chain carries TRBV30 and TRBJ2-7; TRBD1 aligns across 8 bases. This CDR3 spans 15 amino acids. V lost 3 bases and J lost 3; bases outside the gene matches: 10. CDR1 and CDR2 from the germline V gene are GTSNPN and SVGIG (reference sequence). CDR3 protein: CAWRLKTGGRYEQYF. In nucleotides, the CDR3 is TGTGCCTGGAGGCTAAAAACAGGGGGTCGCTACGAGCAGTACTTC.

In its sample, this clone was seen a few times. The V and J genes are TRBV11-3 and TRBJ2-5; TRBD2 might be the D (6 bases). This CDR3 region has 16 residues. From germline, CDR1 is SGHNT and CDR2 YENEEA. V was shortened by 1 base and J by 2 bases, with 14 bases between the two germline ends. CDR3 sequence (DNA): TGTGCCAGCAGCTTAGGGGGTGGGGCGGGACAAGAGACCCAGTACTTC. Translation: CASSLGGGAGQETQYF.

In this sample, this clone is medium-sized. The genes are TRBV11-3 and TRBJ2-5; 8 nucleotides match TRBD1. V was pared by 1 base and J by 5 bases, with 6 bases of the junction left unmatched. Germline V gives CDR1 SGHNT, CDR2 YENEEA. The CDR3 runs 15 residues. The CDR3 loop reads CASSLGPGGSETQYF. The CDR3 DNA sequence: TGTGCCAGCAGCTTAGGGCCAGGGGGCAGTGAGACCCAGTACTTC.

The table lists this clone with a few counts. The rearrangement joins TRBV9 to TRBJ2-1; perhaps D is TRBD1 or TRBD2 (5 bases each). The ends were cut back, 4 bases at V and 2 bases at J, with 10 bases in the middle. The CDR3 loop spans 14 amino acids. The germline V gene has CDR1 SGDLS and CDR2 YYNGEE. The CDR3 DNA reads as TGTGCCAGCAGCTTCAGGGACCCCTACAATGAGCAGTTCTTC. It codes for CASSFRDPYNEQFF.

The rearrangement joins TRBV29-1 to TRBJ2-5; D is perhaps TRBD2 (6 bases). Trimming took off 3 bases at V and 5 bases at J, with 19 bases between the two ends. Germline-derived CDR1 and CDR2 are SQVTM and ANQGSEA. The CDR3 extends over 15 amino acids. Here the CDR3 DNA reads TGCAGCGTTGAGAGCTTTCGGGCCAGCGGGGAGACCCAGTACTTC. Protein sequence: CSVESFRASGETQYF. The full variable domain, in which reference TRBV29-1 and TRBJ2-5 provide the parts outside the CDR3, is SAVISQKPSRDICQRGTSLTIQCQVDSQVTMMFWYRQQPGQSLTLIATANQGSEATYESGFVIDKFPISRPNLTFSTLTVSNMSPEDSSIYLCSVESFRASGETQYFGPGTRLLVL.

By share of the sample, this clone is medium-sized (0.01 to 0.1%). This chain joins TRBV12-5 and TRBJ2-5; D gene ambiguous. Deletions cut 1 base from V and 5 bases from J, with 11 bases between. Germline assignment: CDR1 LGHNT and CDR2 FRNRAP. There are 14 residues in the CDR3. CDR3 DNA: TGTGCTAGTGGTTTGGGGGCTTTCCGGGAGACCCAGTACTTC. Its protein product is CASGLGAFRETQYF.

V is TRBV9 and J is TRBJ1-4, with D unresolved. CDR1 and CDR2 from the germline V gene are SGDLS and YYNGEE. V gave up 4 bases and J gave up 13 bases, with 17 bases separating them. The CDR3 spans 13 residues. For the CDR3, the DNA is TGTGCCAGCAGCCGCGGGAGAGAATATTCACTGTTTTTT. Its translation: CASSRGREYSLFF.

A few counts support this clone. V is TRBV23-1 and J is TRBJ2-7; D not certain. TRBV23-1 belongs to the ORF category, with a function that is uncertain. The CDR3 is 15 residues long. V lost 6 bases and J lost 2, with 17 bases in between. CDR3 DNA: TGCGCCAGCAGCCAAGGAAGGATAAGAACCTACGAGCAGTACTTC. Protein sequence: CASSQGRIRTYEQYF.

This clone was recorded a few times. Here the CDR3 DNA reads TGCGCCAGCAGCCGGAGGGGGACAGAAACTTACGAGCAGTACTTC. Its translation is CASSRRGTETYEQYF. The V gene is TRBV5-1, the J gene TRBJ2-7, with D tentatively TRBD1 (7 bases). V lost 4 bases to trimming and J lost 4 bases, with 18 bases between them. Germline CDR1 is SGHRS and CDR2 is YFSETQ. CDR3 length: 15 amino acids.

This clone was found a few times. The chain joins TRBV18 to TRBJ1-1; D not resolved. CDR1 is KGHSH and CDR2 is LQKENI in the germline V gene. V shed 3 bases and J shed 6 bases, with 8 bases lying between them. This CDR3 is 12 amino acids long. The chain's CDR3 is CASSPGRAEAFF. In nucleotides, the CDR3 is TGTGCCAGCTCACCCGGGAGGGCTGAAGCTTTCTTT.

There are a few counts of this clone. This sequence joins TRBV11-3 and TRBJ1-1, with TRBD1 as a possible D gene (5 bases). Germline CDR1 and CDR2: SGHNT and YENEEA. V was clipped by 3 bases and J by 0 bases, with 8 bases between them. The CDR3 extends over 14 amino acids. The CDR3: CASSFGAMNTEAFF. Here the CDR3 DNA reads TGTGCCAGCAGCTTTGGGGCCATGAACACTGAAGCTTTCTTT.